The sequence of this T cell receptor beta chain was determined in a study of blood T cell repertoires in COVID-19. Turning to the study itself: The study drew acute and convalescent COVID-19 samples from the United States, Italy and Spain. Nucleic acid was either cDNA or gDNA, and it came from T cells, B-cell-depleted T cells, or PBMCs.

As handled by the study authors: How many nucleated cells were present was estimated from reference gene primer amplification. Profiling relied on immunoSEQ multiplex PCR, and the TCRdb table lists in-frame clones only, not all of them. Clone size and V and J calls were adopted from that table, with D and trimming inferred from the DNA. The repertoire has some 250,000 clones, over 80% of them found once; the top ten carry about 27%. With 8 bases removed from V and 5 bases from J, the gap between germline ends came to 12 bases. Germline values: CDR1 MNHEY, CDR2 SVGAGI. The CDR3 spans 13 residues. The sample consisted of peripheral blood. The sequence came from a man in his forties or fifties with acute or convalescent COVID-19. The rearrangement uses TRBV6-5 and TRBJ2-2; a weak D match, TRBD2 (5 bases). The CDR3 sequence: CASWRRRTGELFF. Here the CDR3 DNA reads TGTGCCAGCTGGAGGAGGCGTACCGGGGAGCTGTTTTTT.